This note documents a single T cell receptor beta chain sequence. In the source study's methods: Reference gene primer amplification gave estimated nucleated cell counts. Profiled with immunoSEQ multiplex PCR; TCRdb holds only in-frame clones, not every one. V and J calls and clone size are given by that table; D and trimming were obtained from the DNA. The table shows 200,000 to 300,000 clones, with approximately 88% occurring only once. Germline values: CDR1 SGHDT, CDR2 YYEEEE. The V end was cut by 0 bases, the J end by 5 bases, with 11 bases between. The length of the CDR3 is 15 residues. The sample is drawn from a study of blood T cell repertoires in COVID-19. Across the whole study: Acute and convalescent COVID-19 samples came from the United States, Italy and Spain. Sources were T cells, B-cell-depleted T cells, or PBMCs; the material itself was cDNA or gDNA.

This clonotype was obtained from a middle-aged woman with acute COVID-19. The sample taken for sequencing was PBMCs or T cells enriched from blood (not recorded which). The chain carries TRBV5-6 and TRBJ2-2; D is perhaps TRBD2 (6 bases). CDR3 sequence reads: CASSLAGGVTGELFF. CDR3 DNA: TGTGCCAGCAGCTTGGCCGGCGGGGTTACCGGGGAGCTGTTTTTT. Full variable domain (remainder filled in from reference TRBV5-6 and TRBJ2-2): DAGVTQSPTHLIKTRGQQVTLRCSPKSGHDTVSWYQQALGQGPQFIFQYYEEEERQRGNFPDRFSGHQFPNYSSELNVNALLLGDSALYLCASSLAGGVTGELFFGEGSRLTVL.